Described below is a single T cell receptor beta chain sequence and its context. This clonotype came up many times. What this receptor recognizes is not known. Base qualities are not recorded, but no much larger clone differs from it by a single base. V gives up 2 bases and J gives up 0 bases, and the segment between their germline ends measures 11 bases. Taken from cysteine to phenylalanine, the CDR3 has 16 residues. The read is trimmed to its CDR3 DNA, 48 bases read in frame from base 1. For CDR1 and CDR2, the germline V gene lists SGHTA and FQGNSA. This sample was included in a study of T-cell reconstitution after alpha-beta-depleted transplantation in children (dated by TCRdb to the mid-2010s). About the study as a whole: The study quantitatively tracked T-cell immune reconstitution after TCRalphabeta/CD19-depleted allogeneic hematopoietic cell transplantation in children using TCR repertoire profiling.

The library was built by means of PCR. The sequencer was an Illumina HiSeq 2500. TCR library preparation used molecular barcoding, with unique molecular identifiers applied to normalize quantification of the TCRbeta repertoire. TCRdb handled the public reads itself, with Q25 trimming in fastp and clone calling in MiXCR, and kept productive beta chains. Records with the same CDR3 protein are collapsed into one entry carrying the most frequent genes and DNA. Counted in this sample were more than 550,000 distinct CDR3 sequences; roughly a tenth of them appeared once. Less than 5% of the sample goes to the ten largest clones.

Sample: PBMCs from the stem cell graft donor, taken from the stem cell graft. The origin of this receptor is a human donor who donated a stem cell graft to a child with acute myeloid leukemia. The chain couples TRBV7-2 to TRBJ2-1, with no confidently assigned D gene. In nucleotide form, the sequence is TGTGCCAGCAGCTTAACGCGCGGCAGCTCCTACAATGAGCAGTTCTTC. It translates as CASSLTRGSSYNEQFF.